The present T cell receptor (beta chain) was sequenced within a study of human versus mouse CDR3 diversity and MHC coevolution. J lost 2 bases, V lost 7 bases, and 11 bases had no gene match. The germline gives CDR1 MDHEN, CDR2 SYDVKM. There are 16 residues in the CDR3. Profiling relied on immunoSEQ multiplex PCR, and the TCRdb table lists in-frame clones only, not all of them. In the table there are about 83,000 clones, around 92% of which are singletons. The sequenced sample consisted of naive CD4+ T cells from blood. This sample's subset: CD45RO-negative CD62L-positive naive CD4 T cells. The rearrangement joins TRBV28 to TRBJ1-5; 7 bases align to TRBD1. The receptor was isolated from a person between 25 and 69 years old in good health. The CDR3 loop reads CASTRQGERGNQPQHF. CDR3 nucleotides: TGTGCCAGCACTAGACAGGGTGAACGCGGCAATCAGCCCCAGCATTTT.